The next 17 T cell receptor beta chains were all read from a single sample in a study of shared clonotypes between healthy human individuals. Generated by immunoSEQ multiplex PCR, the TCRdb table keeps only in-frame clones and is missing some. The repertoire holds over a million clones, with just under 99% as singletons. The sample was naive CD4+ T cells sorted from blood. Subset denoted: CD45RA+ positively selected. Receptor source: a man aged 25 to 45 in good health.

The chain recombines TRBV9 with TRBJ2-1; D unclear. The CDR3 totals 16 residues. V was pared by 4 bases and J by 0 bases, with 14 bases between. In germline, CDR1 is SGDLS, CDR2 YYNGEE. As DNA, the CDR3 is TGTGCCAGCAGCAGAGATATGAAAAGCTCCTACAATGAGCAGTTCTTC. This gives the protein CASSRDMKSSYNEQFF.

CDR3 bases: TGTGCCAGCAGTCCAGGGGGCGGATATAGTGGCTACACCTTC. It encodes CASSPGGGYSGYTF. V gene TRBV6-5 combines with J gene TRBJ1-2; 8 bases line up with TRBD1. J lost 7 bases, V lost 5 bases, and 9 bases had no gene match. Germline V gives CDR1 MNHEY, CDR2 SVGAGI. CDR3 length: 14 residues.

The chain is built from TRBV5-8 and TRBJ1-5; D possibly corresponds to TRBD1 (6 bases). V was trimmed by 3 bases and J by 6 bases, leaving 13 bases between them. Germline V lookup: CDR1 SGHTS, CDR2 YDEGEE. This CDR3 spans 14 amino acids. The CDR3 here is CASSYLGGTQPQHF. For the CDR3, the DNA is TGTGCCAGCAGCTACCTAGGGGGGACTCAGCCCCAGCATTTT.

The chain uses TRBV28 and TRBJ1-1; D may be TRBD1 (6 bases). Germline CDR1 reads MDHEN; CDR2 reads SYDVKM. CDR3 size: 14 residues. V lost 5 bases and J 3 bases, leaving 13 bases between the germline ends. The CDR3 DNA reads as TGTGCCAGCAGTGTACAGGGAGGACACACTGAAGCTTTCTTT. Translation: CASSVQGGHTEAFF.

This chain links TRBV4-3 with TRBJ2-7, with 16 nucleotides matching TRBD2. The CDR3 has 18 amino acids. CDR1 is LGHNA, CDR2 YSLEER, per germline. V was pared by 3 bases and J by 3 bases, with 8 bases of the junction left unmatched. CDR3 DNA sequence: TGCGCCAGCAGCCAGCGCCCAGGGACTAGCGGGGGGGGCTACGAGCAGTACTTC. This gives the protein CASSQRPGTSGGGYEQYF.

This chain links TRBV19 with TRBJ1-5; 7 bases are a match to TRBD1. Per germline, CDR1 LNHDA and CDR2 SQIVND (reference sequence). The CDR3 is 16 amino acids. V was clipped by 3 bases and J by 1 base; unmatched bases: 6. This CDR3 is CASSILGQQSNQPQHF. Here the CDR3 DNA reads TGTGCCAGTAGTATCTTGGGACAGCAGAGCAATCAGCCCCAGCATTTT.

The gene calls are TRBV2 and TRBJ1-5; tentative D call: TRBD1 (5 bases). CDR1 SNHLY and CDR2 FYNNEI come from the germline V gene. The CDR3 consists of 13 residues. Trimming shortened V by 4 bases and J by 6 bases, and 10 bases separated the two germline ends. The CDR3 nucleotides are TGTGCCAGCAGTGTGTTTGGGGGTCAGCCCCAGCATTTT. Encoded protein: CASSVFGGQPQHF.

The chain couples TRBV20-1 to TRBJ1-2; D is perhaps TRBD1 (6 bases). This CDR3 region has 11 residues. In germline, CDR1 is DFQATT, CDR2 SNEGSKA (reference sequence). The ends were cut back, 5 bases at V and 9 bases at J, with 13 bases in the middle. The CDR3 loop is CSAGRGVSYTF. In nucleotides, the CDR3 is TGCAGTGCTGGAAGGGGGGTAAGCTACACCTTC.

This clone was seen only once. This CDR3 reads CSGGYRGHFSYNEQFF. CDR3 DNA sequence: TGCAGCGGGGGATACAGGGGCCATTTTTCCTACAATGAGCAGTTCTTC. V is TRBV29-1 and J is TRBJ2-1; 7 nucleotides line up with TRBD1. The CDR3 contains 16 residues. The V and J ends lost 7 bases and 1 base, in that order; junction bases with no gene match: 13. Germline V gene lookup returns CDR1 SQVTM and CDR2 ANQGSEA.

The chain has TRBV4-1 and TRBJ2-5, with TRBD1 matching 7 bases. From germline, CDR1 is MGHRA and CDR2 YSYEKL. The CDR3 is 14 amino acids. V was clipped by 3 bases and J by 2 bases; unmatched bases: 3. This CDR3 is CASSQPGQQETQYF. The CDR3 DNA reads as TGCGCCAGCAGCCAGCCGGGACAGCAAGAGACCCAGTACTTC.

Here the CDR3 reads CASSPGQKTYEQYF. The CDR3 DNA reads TGCGCCAGCAGCCCCGGACAGAAAACCTACGAGCAGTACTTC. The chain uses TRBV5-1 and TRBJ2-7; tentative D call: TRBD1 (6 bases). The V and J ends lost 4 bases and 2 bases respectively, with 13 bases between them. Germline CDR1 SGHRS, CDR2 YFSETQ. The CDR3 is 14 amino acids.

This sequence joins TRBV9 and TRBJ2-3; the match to TRBD2 covers 10 bases. CDR1 SGDLS and CDR2 YYNGEE come from the germline V gene. Unmatched junction bases numbered 12, after V lost 5 bases and J lost 3 bases. The length of the CDR3 is 17 residues. CDR3 sequence (DNA): TGTGCCAGCAGTCGTGACGCTAGCGGGAGTGTAACAGATACGCAGTATTTT. It encodes CASSRDASGSVTDTQYF. The full variable domain, with the rest looked up from reference TRBV9 and TRBJ2-3, is DSGVTQTPKHLITATGQRVTLRCSPRSGDLSVYWYQQSLDQGLQFLIQYYNGEERAKGNILERFSAQQFPDLHSELNLSSLELGDSALYFCASSRDASGSVTDTQYFGPGTRLTVL.

The chain links TRBV18 to TRBJ2-5, with 7 bases identical to TRBD1. Looked up from germline, CDR1 is KGHSH and CDR2 is LQKENI. V gave up 6 bases and J gave up 5 bases; unmatched junction bases: 12. The CDR3 is 15 residues long. The CDR3 is CASSPIGQARETQYF. In DNA form, the CDR3 reads TGTGCCAGCTCCCCGATTGGACAGGCGCGGGAGACCCAGTACTTC.

V usage is TRBV10-3 and J usage is TRBJ2-3; 7 nucleotides match TRBD2. The germline CDR1 and CDR2 sequences are ENHRY and SYGVKD. The CDR3 length is 11 residues. Here the CDR3 DNA reads TGTGGGGAGCGGGATACAGATACGCAGTATTTT. The encoded protein is CGERDTDTQYF.

The gene calls are TRBV29-1 and TRBJ2-1, with 7 bases aligning to TRBD1. J lost 5 bases, V lost 2 bases, and 9 bases had no gene match. The CDR3 loop spans 15 amino acids. Per the germline V gene, CDR1 is SQVTM and CDR2 is ANQGSEA. The CDR3 DNA sequence: TGCAGCGTTGAACGGCTGACAGGGACACACAATGAGCAGTTCTTC. It yields the protein CSVERLTGTHNEQFF.

This chain joins TRBV7-6 and TRBJ2-7; 11 bases map to TRBD2. CDR3 length equals 17 residues. The junction had 10 bases not matched to a gene; V was cut back by 1 base and J by 5 bases. CDR1 and CDR2 from the germline V gene are SGHVS and FNYEAQ. CDR3: CASSLGLGLAGVDEQYF. In DNA form, the CDR3 reads TGTGCCAGCAGCTTAGGCCTCGGACTAGCGGGTGTCGACGAGCAGTACTTC.

V and J are TRBV5-4 and TRBJ2-7, with 13 bases matching TRBD2. Losses at the gene ends were 0 bases for V and 6 bases for J; bases not matched to a gene: 0. Germline V CDR1 and CDR2: SGHNT, YYREEE (reference sequence). The CDR3 length is 14 residues. CDR3 sequence reads: CASSLGLAGGEQYF. The CDR3, as DNA: TGTGCCAGCAGCTTGGGACTAGCGGGAGGCGAGCAGTACTTC.